These T cell receptor beta chains were read from a single sample in a study of blood T cell repertoires in COVID-19. Assay: immunoSEQ multiplex PCR; the TCRdb copy retains only in-frame clones and omits some. The repertoire includes 63,000 or so clones, roughly four fifths of them detected once, and over 40% sits in the top ten. Source material: peripheral blood. Every receptor here comes from a human donor in a cohort sampled during active COVID-19. Both conserved end residues are trimmed from each CDR3.

V	J	CDR3
TRBV27	TRBJ2-1	ASARDRGYNEQF
TRBV11-3	TRBJ2-7	ASSLGAGGLWEQY
TRBV6-5	TRBJ2-5	ASMDRVEQETQY
TRBV2	TRBJ2-3	ASTQGRTDTQY
TRBV18	TRBJ1-2	ASSPIHGGDYGYT
TRBV28	TRBJ2-1	ASGLAAYNEQF
TRBV30	TRBJ2-3	AWTVRGVGTDTQY
TRBV5-6	TRBJ2-3	ASSEDRGRTDTQY
TRBV5-1	TRBJ2-2	ASSLLGQGNTGELF
TRBV6-5	TRBJ2-7	ASSYTGDSSYEQY
TRBV6-5	TRBJ1-2	ASSYSDRDYGYT
TRBV30	TRBJ1-6	AWSVKLSDYNSPLH
TRBV12-3/TRBV12-4	TRBJ2-2	ASRLQGAGELF
TRBV12-5	TRBJ1-5	ASGLVRFGGGGRYSNQPQH
TRBV6-5	TRBJ2-3	ASSYTQGRTQY
TRBV18	TRBJ1-2	ASSSDRGPGYT
TRBV4-2	TRBJ2-1	ASSIRLAGGDEQF
TRBV5-1	TRBJ1-2	ASSLAGQGYT
TRBV4-1	TRBJ2-2	ASSQGPPGLAGGITGELF
TRBV9	TRBJ1-2	ASSVIPPRGGGLYGYT
TRBV3-1/TRBV3-2	TRBJ1-5	ASSPYFQPQH
TRBV11-2	TRBJ2-2	ASSLAKQGVNTGELF
TRBV6-1	TRBJ2-5	ASSEAYIVRLAGVETQY
TRBV6-5	TRBJ1-2	ASSYNGQGLVGYT
TRBV7-2	TRBJ2-4	ASSLEEVPKNIQY
TRBV19	TRBJ2-1	ASRPTGGTTYEQF
TRBV27	TRBJ2-1	ASSRGGLSYNEQF
TRBV5-1	TRBJ2-7	ASSPGTEALEQY
TRBV5-4	TRBJ1-1	ASSLGQGESEAF
TRBV11-2	TRBJ2-7	ASSRTGGIGYEQY
TRBV20-1	TRBJ1-2	SASTRGQGNYGYT
TRBV3-1/TRBV3-2	TRBJ2-3	ASSSTRGGTQY
TRBV2	TRBJ1-3	ASSGTGRRGNTIY
TRBV7-7	TRBJ2-3	ASSRGGQSTDTQY
TRBV9	TRBJ2-3	ASSVSAGPTDTQY
TRBV15	TRBJ2-1	ATSSLAGAYNEQF
TRBV5-4	TRBJ1-1	ASSLATGGRLEAF
TRBV30	TRBJ2-5	TWSVRRGARETQY
TRBV5-1	TRBJ1-2	ASSLEGGYGYT
TRBV5-1	TRBJ2-3	ASSLSGTRGADTQY
TRBV5-1	TRBJ2-7	ASSSAGVLEEQY
TRBV5-8	TRBJ2-7	ASSPVRAYEQY
TRBV7-2	TRBJ2-5	ASSVGQSKQY
TRBV5-6	TRBJ2-7	ASSPQSGRSYEQY
TRBV12-3/TRBV12-4	TRBJ1-2	ASSPTFRYGYT
TRBV27	TRBJ1-5	ASSLSPGRDQPQH
TRBV6-2/TRBV6-3	TRBJ2-7	ASSYSGQTYEQY
TRBV9	TRBJ1-3	ASSVDVQTGNTIY
TRBV7-2	TRBJ2-5	ASSSDGAAGETQY
TRBV13	TRBJ1-2	ASRNQGLDYGYT
TRBV28	TRBJ2-5	ASSSGVGRRPAAQY
TRBV28	TRBJ1-5	ASSLLVRASNQPQH
TRBV5-1	TRBJ1-1	ASSSQGMNTEAF
TRBV19	TRBJ1-1	ATKNHGNTEAF
TRBV4-1	TRBJ2-7	ASSQYGDYEQY
TRBV19	TRBJ1-1	ASSKEGAGTEAF
TRBV30	TRBJ1-2	AQDRTGARNGYT
TRBV2	TRBJ2-3	ASSEEGLNTDTQY
TRBV13	TRBJ2-1	ASDETSGAYNEQF